This T cell receptor beta chain comes out of a study of blood T cell repertoires in COVID-19. Study summary: Whether acute or convalescent, the COVID-19 samples came from the United States, Italy and Spain. The analysed material was cDNA or gDNA that came from T cells, B-cell-depleted T cells, or PBMCs.

The ends were cut back, 4 bases at V and 1 base at J, with 15 bases in the middle. The CDR3 is 15 amino acids. Germline assignment: CDR1 SGDLS and CDR2 YYNGEE. Authors' analysis steps: It was from reference gene primer amplification that nucleated cell counts were estimated. TCRdb's table, derived via immunoSEQ multiplex PCR, lists solely in-frame clones and lacks some. The V and J calls and clone size are taken from that table; D and trimming were inferred from the DNA. Seen here are 250,000 to 300,000 clones, around 90% observed once, and the top ten hold roughly 2.4%. This chain links TRBV9 with TRBJ2-7; no clear D. The origin of this receptor is a woman aged 45-59 years who had recovered from COVID-19. Sequenced material: peripheral blood. This chain's CDR3 is CASSTLPQASYEQYF. CDR3 bases: TGTGCCAGCAGCACCCTACCCCAGGCTTCCTACGAGCAGTACTTC.